This T cell receptor delta chain was captured in a study of gamma delta lymphoproliferative disorders and STAT genes. Study information: The LymphoTrack Dx TCRG Assay amplified gamma chains from at least 50 ng of genomic DNA.

TCRdb applied CATT to the multiplex PCR reads for clone calling. The data contain about 3,400 delta-chain clones, 1.1% of them singletons. Sequencing used genomic DNA taken from PBMCs of patients and controls. Regarding this clone: The TCRdb record carries a much larger clone's protein, which differs from this DNA's translation at residue 9; a read error is the likely cause, and the protein listed here is the DNA translation.

V was clipped by 3 bases and J by 2 bases; unmatched bases: 18. The CDR3 is made up of 21 amino acids. CDR1 GEAIGNYY and CDR2 EKD come from the germline V gene. The sequenced material came from blood. The sequence came from a human donor in good health. V usage is TRDV2 and J usage is TRDJ3, with TRDD3 matching over 7 bases. The CDR3 DNA sequence: TGTGCCTGTGACTTGGTTGAACTGAGGGATACTACGGCCTGGGACACCCGACAGATGTTTTTC. Translation gives CACDLVELRDTTAWDTRQMFF.